The clone carrying this T cell receptor beta chain was counted a few times. Its target is unknown. The sample comes from a study of vaccination and CD4 T cells after COVID-19. Study in general: The post-COVID samples were taken a median about 98 days after diagnosis, anywhere from 35 to 161. The authors exposed cells to overlapping spike peptides derived from SARS-CoV-2, HCoV-NL63, HCoV-OC43 and HCoV-229E.

Regarding the study as a whole: Spike mono-reactivity was evident in 304 of the 307 vaccine-specific clones derived from convalescent patients.

Germline V lookup: CDR1 MNHGY, CDR2 SVAAGI. This CDR3 region has 12 residues. Trimming took 7 bases from V and 3 from J, leaving 9 bases between them. The treatment denotes: roughly 10-day PBMC culture with coronavirus spike peptide pools or control peptides (ViraFEST assay). From the unexposed donor, CD4+ T cells were collected ahead of the COVID-19 pandemic (2011-2018). ViraFEST sequenced TCRs after peptide-pool expansion of antigen-specific T cells. Sequenced with the Oncomine TCR Beta short-read assay was DNA taken from cultured CD4+ T cells. One entry per CDR3 protein, called by TCRdb with MiXCR from the PCR reads. The sample holds several thousand distinct CDR3 sequences, roughly two fifths seen once.

The chain is built from TRBV6-9 and TRBJ1-2, with TRBD1 as a possible D gene (5 bases). Sequenced material: CD4+ T cells from blood, cultured in vitro. The clonotype originates from a human donor in good health. The CDR3 coding sequence is TGTGCCAGCATCATACAGGACTATGGCTACACCTTC. It codes for CASIIQDYGYTF.